These 5 T cell receptor beta chains were all obtained from the same sample, sequenced in a study of CD8 T cells in Susac syndrome. Reverse transcription of about 0.45 to 1 ug RNA used random hexamers. In TCRdb, the immunoSEQ multiplex PCR reads were re-called with MiXCR into one record per CDR3 protein. The data contain some 200,000 distinct CDR3 sequences, approximately 96% of them seen just once; the ten biggest clones take up 0.098%. The specimen was CD4+ T cells from PBMCs. The receptors originated from a human donor with Susac syndrome.

This clonotype appeared once. The V gene is TRBV9, the J gene TRBJ2-1, with 8 bases aligning to TRBD2. V was pared by 3 bases and J by 8 bases, with 13 bases of the junction left unmatched. This CDR3 is 16 amino acids long. Germline lookup yields CDR1 SGDLS and CDR2 YYNGEE. The CDR3 here is CASSGGNSGVLDEQFF. As DNA, the CDR3 is TGTGCCAGCAGCGGGGGGAATAGCGGGGTCTTGGATGAGCAGTTCTTC.

The chain carries TRBV5-1 and TRBJ2-3, with 11 bases that match TRBD2. The ends lost 0 bases at V and 6 bases at J; junction bases unmatched: 6. CDR3 length: 16 residues. Germline V gives CDR1 SGHRS, CDR2 YFSETQ. The CDR3 sequence is CASSLVAGGPGDTQYF. For the CDR3, the DNA is TGCGCCAGCAGCTTGGTAGCGGGGGGGCCAGGGGATACGCAGTATTTT. The complete variable domain, with remaining parts taken from reference TRBV5-1 and TRBJ2-3, reads KAGVTQTPRYLIKTRGQQVTLSCSPISGHRSVSWYQQTPGQGLQFLFEYFSETQRNKGNFPGRFSGRQFSNSRSEMNVSTLELGDSALYLCASSLVAGGPGDTQYFGPGTRLTVL.

V usage is TRBV27 and J usage is TRBJ1-2; TRBD1 agrees at 7 bases. V trimming: 6 bases; J trimming: 7 bases; junction bases outside the gene matches: 11. Germline-derived CDR1 and CDR2 are MNHEY and SMNVEV (reference sequence). The CDR3 length is 14 residues. The DNA for the CDR3 is TGTGCCAGCAGCTTGGCCCGAGGGACAGCTGGCTACACCTTC. This gives the protein CASSLARGTAGYTF.

This clonotype has only one observation. V usage is TRBV5-4 and J usage is TRBJ1-6; D call uncertain. The CDR3 has 14 residues. CDR1 is SGHNT, CDR2 YYREEE, per germline (reference sequence). Trimming cost V 5 bases and J 7 bases, with 13 bases left between them. Written as DNA, the CDR3 is TGTGCCAGCAGTTATATAACGGGAAATTCACCCCTCCACTTT. Encoded protein: CASSYITGNSPLHF.

CDR3 loop: CASISDRDYGYTF. DNA for the CDR3: TGTGCCAGCATCTCCGACAGGGACTATGGCTACACCTTC. This chain connects TRBV21-1 to TRBJ1-2; TRBD1 was called by the table and not checked on the DNA. TRBV21-1 is shown as a pseudogene. The CDR3 is 13 amino acids.